A selection of T cell receptor beta chains follows, all from one sample in a study of response to subunit inactivated influenza vaccine. TCRdb passed the RT-PCR reads through MiXCR, listing each CDR3 protein once. The table records fewer than 750,000 distinct CDR3 sequences, around 15% of them present only once. The input for sequencing was PBMCs from blood, taken about 13 days after vaccination. Receptor source: a man aged 50 to 59 who received an inactivated influenza vaccine. Both conserved end residues are part of each CDR3. The D gene is left open where the match is weak. For some rows the clone size is stated as once, few or many, or as a class when expanded; others skip it.

many	TRBD2	TRBV7-9	TRBJ2-1	TGTGCCAGCAGCTTAGGCGGGGGGGCTAACAATGAGCAGTTCTTC	CASSLGGGANNEQFF
few	TRBD1	TRBV9	TRBJ2-7	TGTGCCAGCAGCGTAGGACAGGGTGTGATCCACGAGCAGTACTTC	CASSVGQGVIHEQYF
NA	NA	TRBV9	TRBJ2-1	TGTGCCAGCAGCGTAGGGATGGCGGGAACCTGGTACAATGAGCAGTTCTTC	CASSVGMAGTWYNEQFF
few	NA	TRBV7-9	TRBJ2-3	TGTGCCAGCAGCCGCGGGACACAGGTTACGCAGTATTTT	CASSRGTQVTQYF
few	TRBD2	TRBV20-1	TRBJ2-7	TGCAGTGCTAGTGAGCGGGGAATCTACGAGCAGTACTTC	CSASERGIYEQYF
NA	NA	TRBV12-5	TRBJ2-1	TGTGCTAGTGGTTTGGTACTAGGTAGGCTTACCGGGGGTGAGCAGTTCTTC	CASGLVLGRLTGGEQFF
NA	TRBD1	TRBV2	TRBJ2-5	TGTGCCAGCAGTGAACAGGGGGCCTGGGAGACCCAGTACTTC	CASSEQGAWETQYF
NA	NA	TRBV7-6	TRBJ1-5	TGTGCCAGCAGCTCGACAGGAGACAATCAGCCCCAGCATTTT	CASSSTGDNQPQHF
NA	NA	TRBV20-1	TRBJ2-1	TGCAGTGCTCAAAGAGGGGCGGCCAATGAGCAGTTCTTC	CSAQRGAANEQFF
NA	NA	TRBV11-2	TRBJ2-2	TGTGCCAGCAGCTTTACCGCGGGAACAGACACCGGGGAGCTGTTTTTT	CASSFTAGTDTGELFF
NA	NA	TRBV6-1	TRBJ1-1	TGTGCCACCAGAGAGAGGAACACTGAAGCTTTCTTT	CATRERNTEAFF
few	NA	TRBV20-1	TRBJ1-1	TGCAGTGCTAAGGCCCGAGGGTCGGACACTGAAGCTTTCTTT	CSAKARGSDTEAFF
few	TRBD1	TRBV12-3/TRBV12-4	TRBJ2-6	TGTGCCAGCAGGGGACAGGGACTCTCTGGGGCCAACGTCCTGACTTTC	CASRGQGLSGANVLTF
many	TRBD2	TRBV5-1	TRBJ2-1	TGCGCCAGCAGCTTGGAAGCGGGATCGTACAATGAGCAGTTCTTC	CASSLEAGSYNEQFF
NA	TRBD1	TRBV6-5	TRBJ1-2	TGTGCCAGCAGTTACCCCGACAGGGGGCGAGTTTACTATGGCTACACCTTC	CASSYPDRGRVYYGYTF
few	TRBD1	TRBV10-3	TRBJ2-7	TGTGCCATCAGACTAGGGACAGGGGGCCCCTACGAGCAGTACTTC	CAIRLGTGGPYEQYF
few	TRBD2	TRBV6-5	TRBJ2-6	TGTGCCAGCAGTTACGTGGCTAGCGGTGGGGCCAACGTCCTGACTTTC	CASSYVASGGANVLTF
NA	NA	TRBV20-1	TRBJ2-5	TGCAGGCCCACCCGACTGGCCAGGGAGACCCAGTACTTC	CRPTRLARETQYF
NA	NA	TRBV12-3/TRBV12-4	TRBJ2-4	TGTGCCAGCAGTCCGTATCCGGGGATTTCAGCCAAAAACATTCAGTACTTC	CASSPYPGISAKNIQYF
few	TRBD2	TRBV20-1	TRBJ2-1	TGCAGTGGGGGGACTAGCGGGGGCCTGAGCTCCTACAATGAGCAGTTCTTC	CSGGTSGGLSSYNEQFF
few	NA	TRBV6-5	TRBJ2-1	TGTGCCAGCCATAATGGGGATAGGCAGTTCTTC	CASHNGDRQFF
few	NA	TRBV28	TRBJ2-5	TGTGCCAGCAGTTATCGCAGGGGGGGACAAGAGACCCAGTACTTC	CASSYRRGGQETQYF
NA	TRBD2	TRBV20-1	TRBJ2-1	TGCAGTGCTAGAGATTATGGGACTAGCGGGTACAATGAGCAGTTCTTC	CSARDYGTSGYNEQFF
NA	NA	TRBV25-1	TRBJ1-1	TGTGCCAGCAGAGACAATCCTGGGACTGAAGCTTTCTTT	CASRDNPGTEAFF
NA	TRBD1	TRBV5-1	TRBJ2-5	TGCGCCAGCAGCCCGGGACAGAGAGGATCCGAGACCCAGTACTTC	CASSPGQRGSETQYF
few	TRBD2	TRBV7-2	TRBJ2-7	TGTGCCAGCAGCTCTTCCGGGACTAGCGGGCCGAGGCAGTACTTC	CASSSSGTSGPRQYF
NA	TRBD2	TRBV7-9	TRBJ2-7	TGTGCCAGCAGCTTGACTAGCGGGGGGACCTCCTACGAGCAGTACTTC	CASSLTSGGTSYEQYF
NA	TRBD1	TRBV29-1	TRBJ2-5	TGCAGCGTTGAATTAGGGACAGTAGAGACCCAGTACTTC	CSVELGTVETQYF
few	NA	TRBV20-1	TRBJ2-2	TGCAGTGCTAGACCAGGGGTGACGAACACCGGGGAGCTGTTTTTT	CSARPGVTNTGELFF
NA	NA	TRBV7-2	TRBJ2-7	TGTGCCAGCAGCCCAATGGCAAGGAACTACGAGCAGTACTTC	CASSPMARNYEQYF
many	TRBD2	TRBV9	TRBJ2-7	TGTGCCAGCAGCCAGGGGGAGCGGGGGGCCTACGAGCAGTACTTC	CASSQGERGAYEQYF
NA	TRBD2	TRBV19	TRBJ2-1	TGTGCCAGTAGTATAGATTACTCTAGCGGGAGTTACAATGAGCAGTTCTTC	CASSIDYSSGSYNEQFF
NA	NA	TRBV12-3/TRBV12-4	TRBJ2-5	TGTGCCAGCACGATGAGGGGGTGGGAGACCCAGTACTTC	CASTMRGWETQYF
NA	TRBD1	TRBV15	TRBJ1-6	TGTGCCACCAGGGGAGAACAGGGGGCAGGAAATTCACCCCTCCACTTT	CATRGEQGAGNSPLHF
many	TRBD2	TRBV5-1	TRBJ2-7	TGCGCCAGCAGCATGGGATGGCGGGAGAACCCTTCCCGCTACGAGCAGTACTTC	CASSMGWRENPSRYEQYF
few	NA	TRBV11-2	TRBJ2-5	TGTGCCAGCAGCTCGTCACGGGACGGTCTTAAGGAGACCCAGTACTTC	CASSSSRDGLKETQYF
NA	TRBD1	TRBV6-5	TRBJ2-5	TGTGCCAGCAGTCAGGACAGGGGCCCGGAGTACTTC	CASSQDRGPEYF